Listed below are T cell receptor beta chains from one sample, sequenced in a study of read filtering for tumor transcriptome and immune sequencing. TCRdb used MiXCR to reprocess the reads, holding one entry per CDR3 protein. The table has some 40,000 distinct CDR3 sequences, 13% to 15% seen once. Material: a population of CD138-negative cells sorted from bone marrow. These receptors were taken from a donor at least 40 years old with multiple myeloma. The conserved cysteine and the conserved F or W are not part of the CDR3 here.

v_call	j_call	cdr3_aa
TRBV30	TRBJ1-5	AWSDGTTPNQPQH
TRBV4-1	TRBJ1-5	ASSHKTGTGKMEPQH
TRBV7-3	TRBJ2-3	ASSFGQGGADTQY
TRBV7-3	TRBJ1-1	ASSFDSNTEAF
TRBV7-7	TRBJ2-2	ASSLVPGLAGTGELF
TRBV19	TRBJ2-2	ASTEQGSNTGELF
TRBV7-2	TRBJ2-3	ASSFSLAGDTQY
TRBV11-1	TRBJ2-1	ASSLLFGSKF
TRBV7-3	TRBJ2-1	AINATPRGGADNEQF
TRBV7-9	TRBJ2-1	ASSLLSSYNEQF
TRBV10-3	TRBJ2-7	AITTGTSGSYEQY
TRBV2	TRBJ2-7	ASSVSGGGYEQY
TRBV20-1	TRBJ2-3	SGAGASTDTQY
TRBV28	TRBJ2-3	ASSLGFRGDTQY
TRBV4-1	TRBJ2-7	ASSQDPGLAGYEQY
TRBV12-3/TRBV12-4	TRBJ1-4	ASSQGGRDEKLF
TRBV20-1	TRBJ2-7	SSDRSLTYEQY
TRBV7-8	TRBJ1-5	ASRGGQGDGGNQPQH
TRBV12-3/TRBV12-4	TRBJ2-3	ASSQTGGKADTQY
TRBV7-6	TRBJ2-7	ASSLEPGLAGSYEQY
TRBV7-9	TRBJ2-1	ASSPRGGTSGNEQF
TRBV5-1	TRBJ2-2	ASRGGQVITGELF
TRBV28	TRBJ2-7	ASRRDSYEQN
TRBV25-1	TRBJ1-1	ACRDRVTEAF
TRBV7-9	TRBJ2-4	ASSLQGSMAGKNIQY
TRBV3-1	TRBJ2-1	ASSDYLAVYNEQF
TRBV29-1	TRBJ2-5	SVVGLAGDNFQETQY
TRBV20-1	TRBJ2-3	SAGGGSTDTQY
TRBV7-2	TRBJ2-2	ASSRTANTGELF
TRBV7-8	TRBJ1-5	ASSSLRGGNQPQH
TRBV12-3/TRBV12-4	TRBJ2-4	ASSLSENIQY